Listed below are T cell receptor beta chains from one sample, sequenced in a study of identical twins. MiXCR, applied by TCRdb to the 5' RACE reads, yields one record per CDR3 protein. Of approximately 210,000 distinct CDR3 sequences listed, over 8% are singletons. Sequencing used memory (CD45RO+) T cells sorted from blood. These receptors were taken from a woman aged 18 to 35 in good health. The CDR3 runs from the conserved cysteine through the conserved F or W. The D gene is left open where the match is weak. Rows may omit the clone size; those that give it use once, few, many or a size class.

V gene,D gene,J gene,clone size,CDR3 protein,CDR3 DNA
TRBV7-2,TRBD1,TRBJ1-2,.,CASSPRQGDPGGYTF,TGTGCCAGCAGCCCAAGACAGGGGGATCCTGGTGGCTACACCTTC
TRBV28,.,TRBJ2-6,few,CASTSGGDNVLTF,TGTGCCAGCACCTCCGGGGGAGACAACGTCCTGACTTTC
TRBV2,TRBD1,TRBJ2-2,many,CASSELGGRMQLFF,TGTGCCAGCAGTGAATTAGGGGGCAGAATGCAGCTGTTTTTT
TRBV20-1,TRBD2,TRBJ2-1,many,CSANLAGYNEQFF,TGCAGTGCTAACCTAGCGGGATACAATGAGCAGTTCTTC
TRBV20-1,TRBD1,TRBJ2-7,.,CSARGQSYEQYF,TGCAGTGCGAGGGGACAGTCCTACGAGCAGTACTTC
TRBV12-3/TRBV12-4,.,TRBJ1-4,few,CASSLYGEKLFF,TGTGCCAGCAGTTTATACGGTGAAAAACTGTTTTTT
TRBV5-1,.,TRBJ2-5,.,CASSLKGALLGVEETQYF,TGCGCCAGCAGCTTGAAGGGCGCGCTTCTGGGGGTTGAGGAGACCCAGTACTTC
TRBV9,TRBD2,TRBJ2-3,.,CASSLKTSGRAADTQYF,TGTGCCAGCAGCCTTAAGACTAGCGGGAGGGCCGCAGATACGCAGTATTTT
TRBV5-1,.,TRBJ2-7,few,CASRNKDNSYEQYF,TGCGCCAGCAGAAATAAGGACAACTCCTACGAGCAGTACTTC
TRBV12-3/TRBV12-4,.,TRBJ1-1,few,CASRNGALNTEAFF,TGTGCCAGCAGGAACGGAGCCTTAAACACTGAAGCTTTCTTT
TRBV20-1,.,TRBJ1-2,many,CSAPDRTNYGYTF,TGCAGTGCCCCCGACAGGACTAACTATGGCTACACCTTC
TRBV19,.,TRBJ1-4,many,CASSLQHGGEKLFF,TGTGCCAGTAGTCTTCAGCATGGAGGTGAAAAACTGTTTTTT
TRBV12-3/TRBV12-4,TRBD1,TRBJ1-2,.,CASSAGQGGYTF,TGTGCCAGCAGTGCCGGACAGGGTGGCTACACCTTC
TRBV20-1,.,TRBJ2-3,few,CSATPGGTDTQYF,TGCAGTGCTACCCCGGGTGGCACAGATACGCAGTATTTT
TRBV27,.,TRBJ2-3,.,CASSLGAGQRYTDTQYF,TGTGCCAGCAGTTTAGGTGCAGGGCAAAGGTACACAGATACGCAGTATTTT
TRBV7-2,.,TRBJ1-5,.,CASSIAAGGRPQHF,TGTGCCAGCAGCATTGCCGCCGGGGGGAGGCCCCAGCATTTT
TRBV5-5,TRBD2,TRBJ2-3,.,CASSLGGGRANTDTQYF,TGTGCCAGCAGCTTGGGCGGCGGGAGGGCCAACACAGATACGCAGTATTTT
TRBV19,.,TRBJ2-1,few,CASSLSGVYNEQFF,TGTGCCAGTAGTTTGTCGGGGGTTTACAATGAGCAGTTCTTC
TRBV6-1,.,TRBJ1-2,many,CASRAGIGTGYGYTF,TGTGCCAGCAGGGCAGGAATAGGGACGGGCTATGGCTACACCTTC
TRBV20-1,.,TRBJ2-7,many,CSASPGHLTQDEQYF,TGCAGTGCTTCTCCGGGACACCTCACGCAGGACGAGCAGTACTTC
TRBV5-1,TRBD1,TRBJ2-1,once,CATGTVYNEQFF,TGCGCCACCGGGACAGTCTACAATGAGCAGTTCTTC
TRBV25-1,.,TRBJ2-3,.,CASSVHFQGISGTQYF,TGTGCCAGCAGTGTGCATTTTCAGGGGATTTCGGGTACGCAGTATTTT
TRBV20-1,.,TRBJ1-2,.,CSAKQGPGYTF,TGCAGTGCCAAACAGGGCCCTGGCTACACCTTC
TRBV6-5,.,TRBJ2-7,.,CASSYWATPTVEQYF,TGTGCCAGCAGTTACTGGGCAACGCCTACGGTCGAGCAGTACTTC
TRBV9,.,TRBJ2-7,many,CASSVIPGQEQYF,TGTGCCAGCAGCGTAATCCCTGGACAGGAGCAGTACTTC
TRBV9,.,TRBJ1-2,.,CASSVSPGGTNYGYTF,TGTGCCAGCAGCGTTTCTCCCGGCGGGACAAACTATGGCTACACCTTC
TRBV10-2,.,TRBJ2-7,few,CASSESWEPYEQYF,TGCGCCAGCAGTGAGTCATGGGAGCCCTACGAGCAGTACTTC
TRBV28,TRBD1,TRBJ2-1,few,CASNPGQVYNEQFF,TGTGCCAGCAACCCGGGACAGGTATACAATGAGCAGTTCTTC
TRBV7-2,.,TRBJ2-2,many,CASSRGPDSGELFF,TGTGCCAGCAGCAGGGGACCCGATTCCGGGGAGCTGTTTTTT
TRBV2,TRBD2,TRBJ2-3,few,CASSGGDTQYF,TGTGCCAGCAGCGGGGGGGATACGCAGTATTTT
TRBV6-1,.,TRBJ1-5,few,CASSEALTQHF,TGTGCCAGCAGTGAGGCGCTGACCCAGCATTTT
TRBV6-1,.,TRBJ2-7,few,CASSRGQIYEQYF,TGTGCCAGCAGCCGTGGGCAGATCTACGAGCAGTACTTC
TRBV20-1,TRBD1,TRBJ2-7,.,CSADTGTGIGEQYF,TGCAGTGCTGACACCGGGACAGGGATCGGGGAGCAGTACTTC
TRBV7-2,TRBD1,TRBJ2-5,few,CASRDTPGGSGETQYF,TGTGCCAGCAGAGATACCCCAGGGGGAAGCGGAGAGACCCAGTACTTC
TRBV10-3,TRBD2,TRBJ2-5,medium-sized,CAISESTGRAETQYF,TGTGCCATCAGTGAGTCGACCGGGAGGGCGGAGACCCAGTACTTC
TRBV11-2,TRBD2,TRBJ2-7,few,CASSPPAGERAEQYF,TGTGCCAGCAGCCCACCCGCGGGGGAAAGGGCCGAGCAGTACTTC
TRBV5-1,.,TRBJ2-7,few,CASSLSGPDEQYF,TGCGCCAGCAGCTTGTCTGGGCCGGACGAGCAGTACTTC
TRBV7-8,TRBD2,TRBJ2-7,.,CASSPGTSGGGEQYF,TGTGCCAGCAGCCCGGGAACTAGCGGGGGGGGAGAGCAGTACTTC
TRBV20-1,TRBD1,TRBJ1-2,many,CSARRWDRTWAQASGYTF,TGCAGTGCTCGCCGGTGGGACAGGACTTGGGCACAGGCTTCCGGCTACACCTTC
TRBV5-4,.,TRBJ1-5,few,CASSYQGSNQPQHF,TGTGCCAGCAGCTATCAGGGAAGCAATCAGCCCCAGCATTTT
TRBV10-3,.,TRBJ1-1,.,CAIRPGRNTEAFF,TGTGCCATCAGGCCGGGCCGCAACACTGAAGCTTTCTTT
TRBV24-1,.,TRBJ2-2,.,CATSSWTGELFF,TGTGCCACCAGTAGTTGGACCGGGGAGCTGTTTTTT